The TCR beta chain under discussion was sequenced for a study of CD8 T cells in ankylosing spondylitis. Germline loops: CDR1 LGHDT, CDR2 YNNKEL (reference sequence). Losses at the gene ends were 3 bases for V and 5 bases for J; bases not matched to a gene: 6. The CDR3 runs to 14 residues. Study outcomes and limitations: Clones linked to disease were reported to show significant enrichment in matched ankylosing spondylitis synovial fluid. A TCR beta motif of eight or nine highly homologous variants seemed to mark ankylosing spondylitis blood.

Molecular-barcoded quantitative 5'-RACE produced these TCR beta libraries. TCRdb re-called the 5' RACE reads with MiXCR, one entry per CDR3 protein. The sample carries under 250,000 distinct CDR3 sequences, approximately 7.4% recorded once. This clonotype was recorded at least ten times. Its antigen is currently unknown. The TCR originated in a male donor with ankylosing spondylitis. This chain links TRBV3-1 with TRBJ2-7, with 8 bases aligning to TRBD1. Sequences were obtained from blood, either unsorted or a sorted T cell fraction (not recorded which). CDR3 region: CASSQPGGRNEQYF. CDR3 sequence (DNA): TGTGCCAGCAGCCAGCCAGGGGGCCGGAACGAGCAGTACTTC.